These 8 T cell receptor beta chains came from one sample sequenced in a study of radiation and T cells in renal cell carcinoma. Time point in this sample: blood 2 weeks post-SBRT. Treatment indicated: 15 Gy SBRT to primary tumor, nephrectomy 4 weeks later. Assay: immunoSEQ multiplex PCR; the TCRdb copy retains only in-frame clones and omits some. The data hold 100,000 to 150,000 clones, with roughly 91% observed a single time. Sample: blood, taken from a patient whose treatment included radiotherapy and nephrectomy. Receptor source: a woman aged 65 to 85 with renal cell carcinoma.

The chain recombines TRBV30 with TRBJ2-7; 9 bases are a match to TRBD1. Germline trimming cut 5 bases from V and 9 bases from J; bases unmatched to any gene: 14. In germline, CDR1 is GTSNPN, CDR2 SVGIG (reference sequence). This CDR3 is built from 14 residues. The CDR3 bases are TGTGCCTGGGCCCAACAGGGGGCGCAGTCTACGCAGTACTTC. Translated, it gives CAWAQQGAQSTQYF.

The chain recombines TRBV6-6 with TRBJ1-1, with TRBD1 matching over 7 bases. Germline CDR1 MNHNY, CDR2 SVGAGI (reference sequence). With V trimmed by 6 bases and J by 7 bases, 2 bases remained unmatched. The CDR3 length is 11 residues. For the CDR3, the DNA is TGTGCCAGCAGCAACAGGGGTGAAGCTTTCTTT. Translated, it gives CASSNRGEAFF.

The CDR3 sequence: CASSLNANPYEQYF. In DNA form, the CDR3 reads TGCGCCAGCAGCTTAAATGCGAACCCCTACGAGCAGTACTTC. The chain links TRBV5-1 to TRBJ2-7; unclear D gene. Germline V lookup: CDR1 SGHRS, CDR2 YFSETQ. With 2 bases removed from V and 2 bases from J, the gap between germline ends came to 11 bases. This CDR3 is built from 14 residues.

The chain joins TRBV19 to TRBJ2-7; 7 bases fit TRBD2. The CDR3 consists of 17 residues. The germline V gene encodes CDR1 LNHDA and CDR2 SQIVND (reference sequence). V dropped 6 bases and J dropped 5; count of bases not matched to a gene: 19. CDR3 nucleotides: TGTGCCAGTAGCACCTCTCGAGCGGGGACCCCTGCCCACGAGCAGTACTTC. Its translation is CASSTSRAGTPAHEQYF.

The chain has TRBV11-3 and TRBJ1-1, with D possibly matching TRBD1 (5 bases). This CDR3 has 14 amino acids. CDR1 SGHNT and CDR2 YENEEA come from the germline V gene. The V gene lost 5 bases and the J gene lost 8 bases, with 18 bases spanning the gap. The DNA of the CDR3 is TGTGCCAGCAGCCCCGACGACGGGGCAATCGAAGCTTTCTTT. This translates into CASSPDDGAIEAFF.

This clone was detected once. This rearrangement joins TRBV2 to TRBJ1-3, with D possibly being TRBD1 (5 bases). V lost 8 bases to trimming and J lost 0 bases, with 11 bases between them. CDR1 SNHLY and CDR2 FYNNEI come from the germline V gene. The CDR3 runs to 14 residues. The CDR3 nucleotides are TGTGCCAGCCGGAAGGGGTCCTCTGGAAACACCATATATTTT. It yields the protein CASRKGSSGNTIYF.

The chain couples TRBV19 to TRBJ2-1, with 12 bases fitting TRBD2. V trimming: 4 bases; J trimming: 4 bases; junction bases outside the gene matches: 5. The length of the CDR3 is 16 residues. Germline CDR1 reads LNHDA; CDR2 reads SQIVND (reference sequence). CDR3 bases: TGTGCCAGTAGTACCTTACTAGCGGGGGGATACAATGAGCAGTTCTTC. Translation: CASSTLLAGGYNEQFF.

The chain uses TRBV5-4 and TRBJ2-1; perhaps TRBD1 as D (5 bases). V was shortened by 4 bases and J by 4 bases, with 15 bases between the two germline ends. CDR3 size: 15 residues. Looked up from germline, CDR1 is SGHNT and CDR2 is YYREEE (reference sequence). As DNA, the CDR3 is TGTGCCAGCAGCGGCCTAGAAGGGGCGTACAATGAGCAGTTCTTC. Protein sequence: CASSGLEGAYNEQFF.